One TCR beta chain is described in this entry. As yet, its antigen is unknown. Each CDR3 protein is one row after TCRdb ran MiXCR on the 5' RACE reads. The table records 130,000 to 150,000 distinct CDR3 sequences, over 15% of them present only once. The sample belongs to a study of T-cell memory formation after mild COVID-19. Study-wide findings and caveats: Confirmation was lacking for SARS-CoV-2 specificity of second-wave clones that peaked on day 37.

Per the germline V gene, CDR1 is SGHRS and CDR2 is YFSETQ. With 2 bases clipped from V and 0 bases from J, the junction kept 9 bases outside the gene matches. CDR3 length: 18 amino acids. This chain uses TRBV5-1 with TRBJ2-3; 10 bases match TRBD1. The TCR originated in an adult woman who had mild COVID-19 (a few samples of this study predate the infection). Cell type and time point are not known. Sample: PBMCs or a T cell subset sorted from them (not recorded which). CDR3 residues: CASSFPLTGGASTDTQYF. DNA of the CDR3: TGCGCCAGCAGCTTTCCCCTGACAGGGGGCGCGAGCACAGATACGCAGTATTTT. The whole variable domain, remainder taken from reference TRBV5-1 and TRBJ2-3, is KAGVTQTPRYLIKTRGQQVTLSCSPISGHRSVSWYQQTPGQGLQFLFEYFSETQRNKGNFPGRFSGRQFSNSRSEMNVSTLELGDSALYLCASSFPLTGGASTDTQYFGPGTRLTVL.